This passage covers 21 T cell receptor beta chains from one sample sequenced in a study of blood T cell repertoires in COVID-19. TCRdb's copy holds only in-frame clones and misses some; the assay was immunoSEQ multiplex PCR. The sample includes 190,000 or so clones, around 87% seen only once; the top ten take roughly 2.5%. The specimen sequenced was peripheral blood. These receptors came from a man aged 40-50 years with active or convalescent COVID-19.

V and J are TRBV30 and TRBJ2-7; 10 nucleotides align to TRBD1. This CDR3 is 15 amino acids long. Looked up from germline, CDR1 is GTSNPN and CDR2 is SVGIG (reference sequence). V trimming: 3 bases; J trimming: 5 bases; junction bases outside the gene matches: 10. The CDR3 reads CAWSMDRGVFDEQYF. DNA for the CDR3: TGTGCCTGGAGCATGGACAGGGGGGTATTCGACGAGCAGTACTTC.

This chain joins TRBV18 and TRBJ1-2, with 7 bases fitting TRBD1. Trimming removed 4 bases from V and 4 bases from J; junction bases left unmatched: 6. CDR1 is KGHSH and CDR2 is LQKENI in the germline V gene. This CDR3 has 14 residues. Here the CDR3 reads CASSQGQSIYGYTF. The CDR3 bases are TGTGCCAGCTCACAGGGACAGAGCATCTATGGCTACACCTTC.

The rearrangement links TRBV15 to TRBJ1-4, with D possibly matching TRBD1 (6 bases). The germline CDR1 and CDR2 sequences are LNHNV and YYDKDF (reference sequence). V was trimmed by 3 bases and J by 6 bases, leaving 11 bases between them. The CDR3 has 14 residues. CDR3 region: CATSRGGADEKLFF. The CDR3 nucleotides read TGTGCCACCAGCAGGGGGGGGGCCGATGAAAAACTGTTTTTT.

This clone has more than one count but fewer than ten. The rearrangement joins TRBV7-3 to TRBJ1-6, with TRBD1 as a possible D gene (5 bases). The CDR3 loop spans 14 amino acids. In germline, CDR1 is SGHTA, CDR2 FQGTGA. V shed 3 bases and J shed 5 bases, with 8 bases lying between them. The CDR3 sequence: CASSFDSNNSPLHF. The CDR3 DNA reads TGTGCCAGCAGCTTCGACAGTAATAATTCACCCCTCCACTTT.

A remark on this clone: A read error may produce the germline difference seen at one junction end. The CDR3: CASSKITGNLIFAF. For the CDR3, the DNA is TGTGCCAGCAGTAAGATAACAGGGAACTTAATATTCGCCTTC. V and J are TRBV2 and TRBJ1-2; perhaps TRBD1 as D (6 bases). Germline V CDR1 and CDR2: SNHLY, FYNNEI. The CDR3 extends over 14 amino acids.

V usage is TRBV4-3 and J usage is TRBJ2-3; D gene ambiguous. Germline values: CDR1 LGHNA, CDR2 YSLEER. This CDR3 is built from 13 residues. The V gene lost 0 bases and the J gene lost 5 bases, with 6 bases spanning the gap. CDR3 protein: CASSQDILDTQYF. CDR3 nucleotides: TGCGCCAGCAGCCAAGACATTTTAGATACGCAGTATTTT.

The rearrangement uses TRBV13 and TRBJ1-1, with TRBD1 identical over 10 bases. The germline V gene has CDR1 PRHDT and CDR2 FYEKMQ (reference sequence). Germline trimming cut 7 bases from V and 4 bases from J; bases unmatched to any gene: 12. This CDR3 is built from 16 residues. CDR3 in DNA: TGTGCCAGCATCCCGCCGGACAGGGGGTTTTTCACTGAAGCTTTCTTT. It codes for CASIPPDRGFFTEAFF.

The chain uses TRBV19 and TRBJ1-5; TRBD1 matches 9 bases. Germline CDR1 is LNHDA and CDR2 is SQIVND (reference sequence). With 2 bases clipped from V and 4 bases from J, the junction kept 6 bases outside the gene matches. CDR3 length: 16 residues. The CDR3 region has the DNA TGTGCCAGTAGTATAAGGGGGACAGGGTTGAATCAGCCCCAGCATTTT. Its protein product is CASSIRGTGLNQPQHF. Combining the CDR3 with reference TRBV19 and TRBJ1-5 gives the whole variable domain DGGITQSPKYLFRKEGQNVTLSCEQNLNHDAMYWYRQDPGQGLRLIYYSQIVNDFQKGDIAEGYSVSREKKESFPLTVTSAQKNPTAFYLCASSIRGTGLNQPQHFGDGTRLSIL.

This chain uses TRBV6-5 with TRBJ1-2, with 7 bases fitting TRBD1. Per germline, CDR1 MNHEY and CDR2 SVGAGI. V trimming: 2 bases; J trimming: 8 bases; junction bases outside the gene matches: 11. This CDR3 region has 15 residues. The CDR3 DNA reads TGTGCCAGCAGTTACGCTATGAGACAGGGATTAGGCTACACCTTC. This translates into CASSYAMRQGLGYTF.

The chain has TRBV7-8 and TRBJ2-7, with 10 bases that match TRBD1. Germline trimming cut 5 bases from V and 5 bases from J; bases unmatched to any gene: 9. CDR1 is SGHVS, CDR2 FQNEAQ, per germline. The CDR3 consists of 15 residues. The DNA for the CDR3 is TGTGCCAGCAGCACAGGACAGGGGGGTTTTCACGAGCAGTACTTC. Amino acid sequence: CASSTGQGGFHEQYF. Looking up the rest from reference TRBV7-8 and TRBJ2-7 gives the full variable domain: GAGVSQSPRYKVAKRGQDVALRCDPISGHVSLFWYQQALGQGPEFLTYFQNEAQLDKSGLPSDRFFAERPEGSVSTLKIQRTQQEDSAVYLCASSTGQGGFHEQYFGPGTRLTVT.

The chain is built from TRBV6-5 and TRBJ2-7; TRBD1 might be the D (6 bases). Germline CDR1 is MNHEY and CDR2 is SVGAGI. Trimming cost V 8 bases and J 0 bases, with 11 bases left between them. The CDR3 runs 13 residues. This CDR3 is CASGTWGSYEQYF. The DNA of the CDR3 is TGTGCCAGCGGGACATGGGGCTCCTACGAGCAGTACTTC.

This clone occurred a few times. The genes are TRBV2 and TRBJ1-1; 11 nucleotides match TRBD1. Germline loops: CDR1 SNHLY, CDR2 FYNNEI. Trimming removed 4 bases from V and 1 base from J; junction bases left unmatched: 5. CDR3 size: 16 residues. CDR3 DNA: TGTGCCAGCAGTGGGGACAGGGGGAAAGAGAACACTGAAGCTTTCTTT. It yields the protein CASSGDRGKENTEAFF.

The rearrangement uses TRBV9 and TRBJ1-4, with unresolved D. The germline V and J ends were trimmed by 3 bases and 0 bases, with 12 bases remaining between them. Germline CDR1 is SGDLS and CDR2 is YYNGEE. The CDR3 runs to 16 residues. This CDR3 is CASSGHGSATNEKLFF. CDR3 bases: TGTGCCAGCAGCGGCCACGGGTCCGCAACTAATGAAAAACTGTTTTTT.

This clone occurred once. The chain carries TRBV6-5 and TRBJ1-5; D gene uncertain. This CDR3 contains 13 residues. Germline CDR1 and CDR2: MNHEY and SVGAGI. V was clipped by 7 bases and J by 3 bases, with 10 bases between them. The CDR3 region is CASTRDPNQPQHF. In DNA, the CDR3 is TGTGCCAGCACCCGAGATCCCAATCAGCCCCAGCATTTT.

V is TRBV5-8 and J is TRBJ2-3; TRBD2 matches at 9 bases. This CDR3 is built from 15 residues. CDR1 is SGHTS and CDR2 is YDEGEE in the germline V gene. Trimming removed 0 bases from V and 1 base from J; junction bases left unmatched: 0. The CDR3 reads CASSLGLAGTDTQYF. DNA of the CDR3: TGTGCCAGCAGCTTGGGACTAGCGGGCACAGATACGCAGTATTTT.

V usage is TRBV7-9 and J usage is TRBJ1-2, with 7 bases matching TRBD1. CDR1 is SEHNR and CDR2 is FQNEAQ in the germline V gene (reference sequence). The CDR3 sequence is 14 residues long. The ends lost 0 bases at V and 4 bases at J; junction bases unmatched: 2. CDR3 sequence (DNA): TGTGCCAGCAGCTTAGCAGGGGGCCCCTATGGCTACACCTTC. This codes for CASSLAGGPYGYTF.

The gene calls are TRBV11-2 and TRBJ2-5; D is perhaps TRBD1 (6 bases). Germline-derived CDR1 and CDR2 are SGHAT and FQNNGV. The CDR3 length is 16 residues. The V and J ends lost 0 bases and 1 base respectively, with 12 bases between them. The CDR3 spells CASSLDPPGVQETQYF. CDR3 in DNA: TGTGCCAGCAGCTTAGATCCCCCAGGGGTCCAAGAGACCCAGTACTTC.

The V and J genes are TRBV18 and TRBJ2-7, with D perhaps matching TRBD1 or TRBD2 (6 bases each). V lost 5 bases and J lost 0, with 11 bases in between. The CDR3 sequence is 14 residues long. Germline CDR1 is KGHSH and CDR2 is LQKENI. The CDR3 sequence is CASSAQGGSYEQYF. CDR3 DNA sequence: TGTGCCAGCTCAGCACAGGGAGGCTCCTACGAGCAGTACTTC.

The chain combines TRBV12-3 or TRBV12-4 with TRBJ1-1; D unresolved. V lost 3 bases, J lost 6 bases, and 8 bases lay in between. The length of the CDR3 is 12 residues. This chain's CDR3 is CASSFPRAEAFF. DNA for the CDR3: TGTGCCAGCAGTTTCCCCCGCGCTGAAGCTTTCTTT.

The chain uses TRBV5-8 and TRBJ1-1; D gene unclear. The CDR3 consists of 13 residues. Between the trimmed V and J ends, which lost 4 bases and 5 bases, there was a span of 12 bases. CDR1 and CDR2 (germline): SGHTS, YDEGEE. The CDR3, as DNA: TGTGCCAGCAGCCCCTTAAGTAGAACTGAAGCTTTCTTT. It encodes CASSPLSRTEAFF.

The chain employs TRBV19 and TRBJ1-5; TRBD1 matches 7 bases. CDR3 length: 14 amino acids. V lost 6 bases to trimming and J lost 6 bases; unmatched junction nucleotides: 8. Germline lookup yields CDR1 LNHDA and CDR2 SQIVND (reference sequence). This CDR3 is CASSLRGMGQPQHF. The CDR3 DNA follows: TGTGCCAGTAGCCTCAGGGGGATGGGTCAGCCCCAGCATTTT.